The present TCR beta chain was sequenced within a study of regulatory T cells in long-lasting Graves disease. General observations from the study: Persistent disease was associated with favored TRBV28 usage and with favored use of TRBJ1-2 and TRBJ2-5. Those with persistent Graves' had less TCR diversity than newly diagnosed patients.

TCR beta libraries were built with iRepertoire HTBI primers and Arm-PCR of CDR3 regions. In the authors' methods: Samples revealed 60 to 70 TRBV and around 13 TRBJ segments. TCRdb re-analysed the multiplex PCR reads in MiXCR, keeping a single row per CDR3 protein. TCRdb's processing, not the study's, gives the V and J calls here. Of approximately 400,000 distinct CDR3 sequences detected, under 25% appear once; the ten largest clones hold under 25%. CDR3 length: 11 amino acids. The germline gives CDR1 SGHTA, CDR2 FQGNSA. Trimming stripped 3 bases from V and 2 bases from J, with 2 bases between. This clonotype was seen ten or more times. Its specificity is not known. As to time point: persistent/refractory GD, antithyroid drugs over 5 years with positive TRAb. The authors made the TCR library using RNA they extracted from PBMCs. Tubes containing EDTA received 7 to 10 milliliters of drawn peripheral blood.

The source of this sequence is a female donor with Graves disease. This sequence joins TRBV7-2 and TRBJ2-7; no definite D call. The specimen comprised peripheral blood mononuclear cells (PBMCs), sampled when the disease was refractory, from a patient treated with antithyroid drugs. CDR3 DNA: TGTGCCAGCAGCTTTACCTACGAGCAGTACTTC. This gives the protein CASSFTYEQYF.